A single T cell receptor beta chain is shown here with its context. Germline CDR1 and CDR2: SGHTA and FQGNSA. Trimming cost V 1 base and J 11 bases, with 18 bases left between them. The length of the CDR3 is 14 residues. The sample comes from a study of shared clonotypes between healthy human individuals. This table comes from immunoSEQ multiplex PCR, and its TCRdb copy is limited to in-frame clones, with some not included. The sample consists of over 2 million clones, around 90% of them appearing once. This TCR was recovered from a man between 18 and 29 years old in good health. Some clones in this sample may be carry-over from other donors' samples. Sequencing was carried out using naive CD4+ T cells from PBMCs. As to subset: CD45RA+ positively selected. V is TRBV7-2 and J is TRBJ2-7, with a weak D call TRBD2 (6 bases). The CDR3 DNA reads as TGTGCCAGCAGCTTAGTCGGGAGCCCTACCAGGGAGTACTTC. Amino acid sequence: CASSLVGSPTREYF.